Described below is a single T cell receptor beta chain sequence and its context. This sample was taken from a study of blood T cell repertoires in COVID-19. This CDR3 spans 15 amino acids. Trimming took 5 bases from V and 3 from J; bases not matched to a gene: 7. Germline CDR1 and CDR2: MDHEN and SYDVKM. Original methodology: Counts of nucleated cells, estimated from reference gene primer amplification, were obtained. TCRdb's copy holds only in-frame clones and misses some; the assay was immunoSEQ multiplex PCR. V, J and clone size are those of that table, while D and trimming were read from the DNA. Found here are fewer than 250,000 clones, about four fifths of them singletons; the top ten hold less than 3%.

This receptor was taken from a man in his forties or fifties with active or convalescent COVID-19. Source material: peripheral blood. J is TRBJ1-2 and V is TRBV28; 9 positions match TRBD1. The CDR3 sequence: CASSPPRDRDYGYTF. In DNA, the CDR3 is TGTGCCAGCAGTCCCCCCCGGGACAGGGACTATGGCTACACCTTC.